The sequence of this TCR beta chain was determined in a study of blood T cell repertoires in COVID-19. Study at large: The samples span acute and convalescent COVID-19 from the United States, Italy and Spain. PBMCs, B-cell-depleted T cells, or T cells provided the cDNA or gDNA that made up the material.

Authors' processing steps: Amplified reference gene primers provided the basis for estimating nucleated cell counts. Clones were sequenced by immunoSEQ multiplex PCR, and TCRdb holds only the in-frame ones, with some missing. That table furnishes V, J and clone size, whereas the DNA furnished D and trimming. The sample carries about 320,000 clones, around 82% recorded once. This clone came up once. CDR3 length: 16 residues. Trimming removed 5 bases from V and 4 bases from J; junction bases left unmatched: 8. Germline CDR1 is SGHAT and CDR2 is FQNNGV. The TCR sequence derives from a woman aged 50 to 60 with acute or convalescent COVID-19. The rearrangement joins TRBV11-2 to TRBJ1-4; 9 bases align to TRBD1. The sequencing sample was made of peripheral blood. CDR3 region: CASSKGQGTYNEKLFF. DNA of the CDR3: TGTGCCAGCAGCAAAGGACAGGGGACTTATAATGAAAAACTGTTTTTT.